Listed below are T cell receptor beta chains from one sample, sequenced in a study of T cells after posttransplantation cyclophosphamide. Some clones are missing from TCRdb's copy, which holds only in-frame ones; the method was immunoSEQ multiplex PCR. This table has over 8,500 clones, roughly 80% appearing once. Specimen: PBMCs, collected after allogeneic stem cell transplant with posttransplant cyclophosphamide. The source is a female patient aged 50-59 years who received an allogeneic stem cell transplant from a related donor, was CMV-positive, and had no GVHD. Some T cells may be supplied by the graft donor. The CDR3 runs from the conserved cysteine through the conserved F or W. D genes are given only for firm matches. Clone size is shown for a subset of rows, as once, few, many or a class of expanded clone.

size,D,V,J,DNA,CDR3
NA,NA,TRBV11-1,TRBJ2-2,TGTGCCAGCAGCCCTCAAGCGGCCCCGGTTACCGGGGAGCTGTTTTTT,CASSPQAAPVTGELFF
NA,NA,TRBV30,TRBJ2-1,TGTGCCTGGAGTGGCGGGGCACTTACCTACAATGAGCAGTTCTTC,CAWSGGALTYNEQFF
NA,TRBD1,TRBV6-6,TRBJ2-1,TGTGCCAGCAGTACGCCAGCCCGACAGGGCTCAGAGCAGTTCTTC,CASSTPARQGSEQFF
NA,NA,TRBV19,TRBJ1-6,TGTGCCAGTAGTACCAAGGGGGTCAAGCATTCACCCCTCCACTTT,CASSTKGVKHSPLHF
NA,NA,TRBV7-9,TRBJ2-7,TGTGCCAGCAGCTTAGTCGATCCAGAAAGACACTCCTACGAGCAGTACTTC,CASSLVDPERHSYEQYF
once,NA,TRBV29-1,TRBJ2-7,TGCAGCGTTGAGGACAGCTCCTACGAGCAGTACTTC,CSVEDSSYEQYF
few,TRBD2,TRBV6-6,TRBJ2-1,TGTGCCAGCAAATACCCGGGGGGGCAAAATGAGCAGTTCTTC,CASKYPGGQNEQFF
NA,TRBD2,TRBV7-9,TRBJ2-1,TGTGCCAGCAGCTTAGTTACTAGCGGGGACTTCTCCTACAATGAGCAGTTCTTC,CASSLVTSGDFSYNEQFF
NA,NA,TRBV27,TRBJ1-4,TGTGCCAGCAGTTTAGGGGACCCTGACAGGGAAAAACTGTTTTTT,CASSLGDPDREKLFF
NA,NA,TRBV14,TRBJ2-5,TGTGCCAGCAGCCCGGCCTTCGGGGGCCAAGAGACCCAGTACTTC,CASSPAFGGQETQYF
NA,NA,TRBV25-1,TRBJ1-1,TGTGCCAGCAGTGAAGGGGCTGGATCAGACACTGAAGCTTTCTTT,CASSEGAGSDTEAFF
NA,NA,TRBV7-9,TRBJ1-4,TGTGCCAGCAGCCCCGACGTGGGCCGAGAAAAACTGTTTTTT,CASSPDVGREKLFF
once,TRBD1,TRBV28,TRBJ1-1,TGTGCCAGCAGGATTCCGGGACAGGGGGCTGAAGCTTTCTTT,CASRIPGQGAEAFF
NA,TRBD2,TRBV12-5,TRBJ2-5,TGTGCTAGTGGTTCGGGACTAGCAGAAGAGACCCAGTACTTC,CASGSGLAEETQYF
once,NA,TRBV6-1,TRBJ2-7,TGTGCCATCATTAGCTGGTCCCCCCACGAGCAGTACTTC,CAIISWSPHEQYF
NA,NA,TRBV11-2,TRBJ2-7,TGTGCCAGCAGTCCTATGGGGACCGCGGGGGAGCAGTACTTC,CASSPMGTAGEQYF
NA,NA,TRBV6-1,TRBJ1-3,TGTGCCAGCAGTGAACAGGCGCTCGGAAACACCATATATTTT,CASSEQALGNTIYF
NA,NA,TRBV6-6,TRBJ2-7,TGTGCCAGCAGTTCCAGGGGTGTGCAGTACTTC,CASSSRGVQYF
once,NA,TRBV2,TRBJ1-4,TGTGCCAGCAGTGAAGCGCGAGGCCTAAAGGTGGAAAAACTGTTTTTT,CASSEARGLKVEKLFF
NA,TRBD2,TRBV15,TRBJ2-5,TGTGCCACCAGCAGAGAAGGCTGGGGGGGAGAGACCCAGTACTTC,CATSREGWGGETQYF
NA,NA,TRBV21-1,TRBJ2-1,TGTGCCAGTCCCTTAGTCCGGGGGGTCCACAATGAGCAGTTCTTC,CASPLVRGVHNEQFF
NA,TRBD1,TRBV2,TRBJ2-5,TGTGCCAGCAGTAGAAACAGGGGTGAGACCCAGTACTTC,CASSRNRGETQYF
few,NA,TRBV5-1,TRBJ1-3,TGCGCCAGCAGCTTGCAAGGAGGGTCGGACACCATATATTTT,CASSLQGGSDTIYF
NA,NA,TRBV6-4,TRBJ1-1,TGTGCCAGGACGTCGGCAGGCTTACCCGAAGCTTTCTTT,CARTSAGLPEAFF
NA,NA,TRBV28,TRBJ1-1,TGTGCCAGCAGTTTCAATGGGGCGCCCGGCACTGAAGCTTTCTTT,CASSFNGAPGTEAFF
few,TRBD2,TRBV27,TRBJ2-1,TGTGCCAGCAGTTTAATAGCGGGGGGGATAAGTGAGCAGTTCTTC,CASSLIAGGISEQFF
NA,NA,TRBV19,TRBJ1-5,TGTGCCAGCGGAGATCTCAATCAGCCCCAGCATTTT,CASGDLNQPQHF
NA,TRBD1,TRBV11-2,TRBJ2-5,TGTGCCAGCAGCCCTGGACAGGGGGTGGGAGAGACCCAGTACTTC,CASSPGQGVGETQYF
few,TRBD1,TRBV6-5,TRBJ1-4,TGTGCCAGCAGCCTGGGACAGGGTAACGAAAAACTGTTTTTT,CASSLGQGNEKLFF
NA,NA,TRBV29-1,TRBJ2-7,TGCAGCGTTGCGGACAAGAATCCCTACGAGCAGTACTTC,CSVADKNPYEQYF
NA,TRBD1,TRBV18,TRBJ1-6,TGTGCCAGCTCACCGGACAGGGTCCACTCACCCCTCCACTTT,CASSPDRVHSPLHF
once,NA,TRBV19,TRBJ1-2,TGTGCCAGTAGTATACCCGGTTATGGCTACACCTTC,CASSIPGYGYTF
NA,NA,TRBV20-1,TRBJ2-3,TGCAGTCAGATTAGCACAGATACGCAGTATTTT,CSQISTDTQYF
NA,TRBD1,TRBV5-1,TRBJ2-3,TGCGCCAGCAGCAGGGGACAGAGCACAGATACGCAGTATTTT,CASSRGQSTDTQYF
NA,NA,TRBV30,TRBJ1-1,TGTGCCTGGACCTCCCCCATTGTCGGGACTGGAAACACTGAAGCTTTCTTT,CAWTSPIVGTGNTEAFF
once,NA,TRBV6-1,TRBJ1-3,TGTGCCAGCAGTGAAGCGTTGTTACGTGTCGGCTCTGGAAACACCATATATTTT,CASSEALLRVGSGNTIYF
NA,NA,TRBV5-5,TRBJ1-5,TGTGCCAGCAGCGCAGGGTCGAATCAGCCCCAGCATTTT,CASSAGSNQPQHF
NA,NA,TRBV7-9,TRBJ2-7,TGTGCCAGCAGCTCGGCTTTGCCGGGAACCTACGAGCAGTACTTC,CASSSALPGTYEQYF
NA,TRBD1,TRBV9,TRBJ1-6,TGTGCCAGCAGCAACCCTCGGACAGGGCCTAATTCACCCCTCCACTTT,CASSNPRTGPNSPLHF
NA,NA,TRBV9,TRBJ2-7,TGTGCCAGCGGAAGTTCTGGACAGGGAGGGGAGCAGTACTTC,CASGSSGQGGEQYF
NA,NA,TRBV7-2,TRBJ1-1,TGTGCCAGCAGCCGAGGACAGTTGAACACTGAAGCTTTCTTT,CASSRGQLNTEAFF
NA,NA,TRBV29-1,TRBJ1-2,TGCAGCGTTGGGTTTACAGGTTTCTATGGCTACACCTTC,CSVGFTGFYGYTF
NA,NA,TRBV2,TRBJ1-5,TGTGCCAGCAGTGAAGGACAGGGCAATCAGCCCCAGCATTTT,CASSEGQGNQPQHF
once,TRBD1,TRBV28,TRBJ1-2,TGTGCCAGCCGGACAGGCGCCTATGGCTACACCTTC,CASRTGAYGYTF
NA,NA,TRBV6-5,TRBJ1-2,TGTGCCAGCAGTTACTCGGGCAACTCAAACTATGGCTACACCTTC,CASSYSGNSNYGYTF
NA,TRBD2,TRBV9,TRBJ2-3,TGTGCCAGCAGCGCTACTAGCGGGGTCACAGATACGCAGTATTTT,CASSATSGVTDTQYF
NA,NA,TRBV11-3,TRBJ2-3,TGTGCCAGCAGCGCCGGTCCCCTTAGCACAGATACGCAGTATTTT,CASSAGPLSTDTQYF
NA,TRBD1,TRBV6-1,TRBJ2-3,TGTGCCAGCAGTGCCAGGACAGGAGCTAGCACAGATACGCAGTATTTT,CASSARTGASTDTQYF
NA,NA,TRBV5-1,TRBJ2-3,TGCGCCAGCAGCTTGGGTTCCGGGGATCGCACAGATACGCAGTATTTT,CASSLGSGDRTDTQYF
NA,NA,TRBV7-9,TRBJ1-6,TGTGCCAGCAGCTTTTTAAACGTAGATTCACCCCTCCACTTT,CASSFLNVDSPLHF
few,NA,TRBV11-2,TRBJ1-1,TGTGCCAGCAGCTTGACTGCTGAAGCTTTCTTT,CASSLTAEAFF
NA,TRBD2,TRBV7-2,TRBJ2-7,TGTGCCAGCAGCTCTCTAGCGGGGGGGCCGTACGAGCAGTACTTC,CASSSLAGGPYEQYF
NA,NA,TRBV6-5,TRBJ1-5,TGTGCCAGCAGTCGTGGGACATTAAATCAGCCCCAGCATTTT,CASSRGTLNQPQHF
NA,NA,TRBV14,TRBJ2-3,TGTGCCAGCAGGGCGACAGGTGCAGGGGATACGCAGTATTTT,CASRATGAGDTQYF
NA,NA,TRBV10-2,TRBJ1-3,TGCGCCAGCAGCGACACTGTAGGGGGAGATGGAAACACCATATATTTT,CASSDTVGGDGNTIYF
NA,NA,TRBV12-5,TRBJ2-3,TGTGCTAGTGGTTTGGGATATAGCGGAGATACGCAGTATTTT,CASGLGYSGDTQYF